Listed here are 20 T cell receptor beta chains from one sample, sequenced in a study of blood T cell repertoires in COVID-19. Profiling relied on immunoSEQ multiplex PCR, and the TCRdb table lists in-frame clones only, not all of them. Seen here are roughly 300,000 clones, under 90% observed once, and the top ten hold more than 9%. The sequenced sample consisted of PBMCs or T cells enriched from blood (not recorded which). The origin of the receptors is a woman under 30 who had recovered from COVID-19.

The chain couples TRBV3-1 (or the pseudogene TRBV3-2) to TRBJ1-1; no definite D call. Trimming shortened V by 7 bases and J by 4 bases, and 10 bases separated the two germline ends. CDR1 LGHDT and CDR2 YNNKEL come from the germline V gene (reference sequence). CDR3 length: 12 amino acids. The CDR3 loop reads CASTSGFTEAFF. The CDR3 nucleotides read TGTGCCAGCACTTCGGGGTTCACTGAAGCTTTCTTT.

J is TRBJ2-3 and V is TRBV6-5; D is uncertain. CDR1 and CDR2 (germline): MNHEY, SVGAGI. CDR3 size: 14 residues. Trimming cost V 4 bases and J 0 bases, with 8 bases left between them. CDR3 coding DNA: TGTGCCAGCAGTTCGGTGGTTAGCACAGATACGCAGTATTTT. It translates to CASSSVVSTDTQYF.

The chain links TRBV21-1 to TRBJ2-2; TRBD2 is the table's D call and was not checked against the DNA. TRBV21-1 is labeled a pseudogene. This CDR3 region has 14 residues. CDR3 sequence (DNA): TGTGCCAGCAGCCCGCGGGGGTGGACCGGGGAGCTGTTTTTT. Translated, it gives CASSPRGWTGELFF.

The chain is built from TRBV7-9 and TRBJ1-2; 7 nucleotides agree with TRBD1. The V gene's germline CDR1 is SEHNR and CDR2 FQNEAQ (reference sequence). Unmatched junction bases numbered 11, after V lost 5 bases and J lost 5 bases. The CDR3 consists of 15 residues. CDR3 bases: TGTGCCAGCAGCCCCCGGGACAGAGGACCTTATGGCTACACCTTC. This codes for CASSPRDRGPYGYTF.

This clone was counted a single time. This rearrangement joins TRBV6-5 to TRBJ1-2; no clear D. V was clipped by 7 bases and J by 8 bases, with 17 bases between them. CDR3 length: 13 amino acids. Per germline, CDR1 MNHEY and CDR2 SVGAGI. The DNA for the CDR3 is TGTGCCAGCAAACTATTGCCGGGGAGGGGCTACACCTTC. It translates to CASKLLPGRGYTF.

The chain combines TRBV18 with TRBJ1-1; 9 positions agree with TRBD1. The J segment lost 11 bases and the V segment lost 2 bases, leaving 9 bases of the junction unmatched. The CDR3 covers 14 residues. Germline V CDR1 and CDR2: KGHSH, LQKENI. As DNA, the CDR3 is TGTGCCAGCTCACCATTTGGGACAGGGAGATCGGCTTTCTTT. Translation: CASSPFGTGRSAFF.

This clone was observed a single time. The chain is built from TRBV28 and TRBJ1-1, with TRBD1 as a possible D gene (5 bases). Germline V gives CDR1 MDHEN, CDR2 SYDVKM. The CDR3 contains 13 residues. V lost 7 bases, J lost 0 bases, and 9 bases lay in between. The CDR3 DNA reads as TGTGCCAGCACCGACAGCATGAACACTGAAGCTTTCTTT. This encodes CASTDSMNTEAFF.

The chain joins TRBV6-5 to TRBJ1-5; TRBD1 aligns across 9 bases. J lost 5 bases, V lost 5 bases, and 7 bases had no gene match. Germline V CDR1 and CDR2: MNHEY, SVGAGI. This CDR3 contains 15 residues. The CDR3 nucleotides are TGTGCCAGCAGTCCGGAGGGACAGGGACATCAGCCCCAGCATTTT. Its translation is CASSPEGQGHQPQHF.

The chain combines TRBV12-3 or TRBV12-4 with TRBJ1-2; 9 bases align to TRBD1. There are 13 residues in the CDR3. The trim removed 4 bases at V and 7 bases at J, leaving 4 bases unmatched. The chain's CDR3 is CASSYRGLGGYTF. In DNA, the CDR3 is TGTGCCAGCAGTTACAGGGGGCTAGGTGGCTACACCTTC.

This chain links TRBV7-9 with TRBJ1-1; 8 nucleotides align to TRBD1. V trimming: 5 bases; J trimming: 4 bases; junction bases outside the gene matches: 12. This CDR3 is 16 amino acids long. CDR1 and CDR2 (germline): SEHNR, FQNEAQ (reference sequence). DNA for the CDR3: TGTGCCAGCAGCCCAAGTAACCACAGGGGGACCACTGAAGCTTTCTTT. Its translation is CASSPSNHRGTTEAFF. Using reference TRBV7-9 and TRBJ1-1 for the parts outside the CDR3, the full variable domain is DTGVSQNPRHKITKRGQNVTFRCDPISEHNRLYWYRQTLGQGPEFLTYFQNEAQLEKSRLLSDRFSAERPKGSFSTLEIQRTEQGDSAMYLCASSPSNHRGTTEAFFGQGTRLTVV.

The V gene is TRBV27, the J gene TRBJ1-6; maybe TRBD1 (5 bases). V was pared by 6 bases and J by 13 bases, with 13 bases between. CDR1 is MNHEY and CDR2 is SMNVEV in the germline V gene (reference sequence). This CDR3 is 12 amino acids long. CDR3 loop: CASRAGGMPLHF. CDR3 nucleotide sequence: TGTGCCAGCAGGGCCGGGGGGATGCCCCTCCACTTT.

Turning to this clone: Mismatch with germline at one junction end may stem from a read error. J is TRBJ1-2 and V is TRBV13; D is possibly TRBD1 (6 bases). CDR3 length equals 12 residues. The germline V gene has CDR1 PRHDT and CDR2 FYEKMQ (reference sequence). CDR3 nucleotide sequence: TGTGCCAGCAGCTTAGGGACAGGCCACAAGGTCTTC. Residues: CASSLGTGHKVF.

The CDR3, as DNA: TGTGCCAGCAGTCAGGGACAGGGGCTAACTAACTATGGCTACACCTTC. Translation gives CASSQGQGLTNYGYTF. The chain combines TRBV2 with TRBJ1-2; TRBD1 agrees at 10 bases. The CDR3 is 16 residues long. J was trimmed by 0 bases and V by 5 bases; bases with no gene match: 6. The germline CDR1 and CDR2 sequences are SNHLY and FYNNEI.

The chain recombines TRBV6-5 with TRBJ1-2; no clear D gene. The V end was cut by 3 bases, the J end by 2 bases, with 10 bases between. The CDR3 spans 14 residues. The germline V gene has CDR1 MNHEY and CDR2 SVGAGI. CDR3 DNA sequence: TGTGCCAGCAGTTATTCTAACAGAAACTATGGCTACACCTTC. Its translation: CASSYSNRNYGYTF.

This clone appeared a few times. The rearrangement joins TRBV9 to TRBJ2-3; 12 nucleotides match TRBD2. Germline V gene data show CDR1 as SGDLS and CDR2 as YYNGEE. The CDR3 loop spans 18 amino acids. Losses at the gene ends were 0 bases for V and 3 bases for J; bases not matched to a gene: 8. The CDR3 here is CASSVGVGLAGRTDTQYF. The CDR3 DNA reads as TGTGCCAGCAGCGTAGGCGTCGGACTAGCGGGACGGACAGATACGCAGTATTTT.

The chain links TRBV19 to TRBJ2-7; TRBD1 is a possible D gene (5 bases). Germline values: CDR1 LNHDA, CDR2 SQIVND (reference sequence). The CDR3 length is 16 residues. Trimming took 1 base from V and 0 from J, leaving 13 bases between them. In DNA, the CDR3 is TGTGCCAGTAGTATAGGGATAGGGGCAGCCTCCTACGAGCAGTACTTC. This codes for CASSIGIGAASYEQYF. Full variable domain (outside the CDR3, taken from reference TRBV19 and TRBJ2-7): DGGITQSPKYLFRKEGQNVTLSCEQNLNHDAMYWYRQDPGQGLRLIYYSQIVNDFQKGDIAEGYSVSREKKESFPLTVTSAQKNPTAFYLCASSIGIGAASYEQYFGPGTRLTVT.

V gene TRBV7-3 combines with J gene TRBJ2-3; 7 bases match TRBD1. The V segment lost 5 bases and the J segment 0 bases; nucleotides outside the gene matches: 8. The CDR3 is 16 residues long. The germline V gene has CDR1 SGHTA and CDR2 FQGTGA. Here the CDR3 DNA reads TGTGCCAGCAGCCCCCAAGGGGGCGGGAGCACAGATACGCAGTATTTT. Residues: CASSPQGGGSTDTQYF.

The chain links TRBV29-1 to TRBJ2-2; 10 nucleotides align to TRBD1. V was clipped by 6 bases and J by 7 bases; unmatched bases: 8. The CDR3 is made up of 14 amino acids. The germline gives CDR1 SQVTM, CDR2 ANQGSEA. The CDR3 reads CSVPGQGTGGELFF. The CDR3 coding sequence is TGCAGCGTGCCGGGACAGGGGACGGGCGGGGAGCTGTTTTTT.

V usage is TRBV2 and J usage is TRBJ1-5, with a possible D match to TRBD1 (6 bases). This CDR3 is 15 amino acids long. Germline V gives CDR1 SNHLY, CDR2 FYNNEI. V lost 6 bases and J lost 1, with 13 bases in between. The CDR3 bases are TGTGCCAGCAGCCCAGACAGGTCAAGCAATCAGCCCCAGCATTTT. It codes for CASSPDRSSNQPQHF.

The CDR3 region is CASSAALSEDGYTF. The CDR3, as DNA: TGTGCCAGCAGTGCGGCCCTCTCCGAAGATGGCTACACCTTC. The V and J genes are TRBV28 and TRBJ1-2; D gene unclear. V was trimmed by 5 bases and J by 6 bases, leaving 16 bases between them. Germline CDR1 reads MDHEN; CDR2 reads SYDVKM. CDR3 size: 14 residues.